This is a list of T cell receptor beta chains from one sample in a study of blood T cell repertoires in COVID-19. Some clones are missing from TCRdb's copy, which holds only in-frame ones; the method was immunoSEQ multiplex PCR. The sample holds approximately 69,000 clones; 80% to 90% are singletons and the top ten take 20% to 25%. The sequenced sample was peripheral blood. Receptor source: a woman between 65 and 79 years old with acute or convalescent COVID-19. The CDR3 runs from the conserved cysteine through the conserved F or W. A D gene is named only where the DNA matches it firmly.

V gene	D gene	J gene	CDR3 protein	CDR3 DNA
TRBV7-9	NA	TRBJ2-2	CASRAARTGELFF	TGTGCCAGCAGAGCTGCGCGCACCGGGGAGCTGTTTTTT
TRBV7-2	TRBD1	TRBJ1-6	CASSRAGTGNSPLHF	TGTGCCAGCAGCCGGGCCGGGACAGGGAATTCACCCCTCCACTTT
TRBV11-2	TRBD2	TRBJ2-1	CASSFFGTSYNEQFF	TGTGCCAGCAGCTTCTTCGGGACTAGTTACAATGAGCAGTTCTTC
TRBV2	TRBD1	TRBJ2-7	CASRGTGMYEQYF	TGTGCCAGCAGGGGGACAGGAATGTACGAGCAGTACTTC
TRBV18	TRBD1	TRBJ1-3	CASSRSQGPGNTIYF	TGTGCCAGCTCACGCTCACAGGGGCCTGGAAACACCATATATTTT
TRBV28	TRBD1	TRBJ1-1	CASSHPGGGFGAFF	TGTGCCAGCAGTCACCCAGGGGGCGGGTTTGGGGCTTTCTTT
TRBV7-8	NA	TRBJ1-2	CASSLEVRQAYEGYTF	TGTGCCAGCAGCTTAGAAGTACGACAGGCATACGAAGGCTACACCTTC
TRBV30	NA	TRBJ1-2	CAWSGLVSGYTF	TGTGCCTGGAGTGGGCTTGTTTCTGGCTACACCTTC
TRBV5-1	NA	TRBJ2-2	CASSLTKTGTGGELFF	TGCGCCAGCAGCTTAACTAAAACAGGGACCGGCGGGGAGCTGTTTTTT
TRBV6-5	TRBD2	TRBJ2-5	CASMLAGAETQYF	TGTGCCAGCATGCTAGCGGGAGCAGAGACCCAGTACTTC
TRBV11-2	TRBD1	TRBJ1-1	CASSVDRDTEAFF	TGTGCCAGCAGCGTCGACAGGGACACTGAAGCTTTCTTT